This TCR beta chain was profiled in a study of CD8+ T cells in alopecia areata. General observations from the study: Scalp clonality, along with expanded CD8+ clones among the top 100, was significantly decreased by tofacitinib. Among the cells sequenced in scalp samples are also the resident alphabeta T cells of normal skin. Relative to normal scalp, lesional scalp, especially alopecia totalis/universalis, showed higher clonality.

Treatment: oral pan-JAK inhibitor, 5-10 mg twice daily. Both peripheral blood and punch biopsies of lesional scalp skin were obtained from patients who had alopecia areata. cDNA reverse transcribed from extracted RNA served as the sequencing template. Here immunoSEQ multiplex PCR was the method, and the copy in TCRdb shows in-frame clones only, minus some. The table records roughly 180,000 clones, around 49% of them present only once. A word on this clone: The antigen remains unidentified.

Germline V gene sequence: CDR1 MGHRA, CDR2 YSYEKL. The V and J ends lost 4 bases and 3 bases, in that order; junction bases with no gene match: 4. CDR3 length: 15 amino acids. The material sequenced was CD8+ T cells sorted from blood, taken around week 54, from a patient treated with tofacitinib. This rearrangement joins TRBV4-1 to TRBJ1-2, with TRBD1 matching 11 bases. The origin of this receptor is a human donor with alopecia areata. In nucleotides, the CDR3 is TGCGCCAGCAGCCCACGGGACAGGGGGGACTATGGCTACACCTTC. Protein: CASSPRDRGDYGYTF.